This entry describes one T cell receptor beta chain. The data originate from a study of T cell changes during pregnancy in multiple sclerosis. Clones were sequenced by immunoSEQ multiplex PCR, and TCRdb holds only the in-frame ones, with some missing. The sample contains 35,000 to 40,000 clones, 90% to 95% of which appear only once. The receptor was derived from a female donor with multiple sclerosis, enrolled in a pregnancy study. The sample was CD8+ T cells from peripheral blood mononuclear cells, taken in the second trimester of pregnancy.

In nucleotides, the CDR3 is TGTGCCAGCAGCGTAGTGTACAGGGGTAGTGGGGCCAACGTCCTGACTTTC. Amino acids: CASSVVYRGSGANVLTF. The chain has TRBV9 and TRBJ2-6; 7 bases line up with TRBD1. The CDR3 covers 17 residues. Germline trimming cut 0 bases from V and 3 bases from J; bases unmatched to any gene: 6. In germline, CDR1 is SGDLS, CDR2 YYNGEE.